Sequencing of this T cell receptor (beta chain) was carried out in a study of cytomegalovirus exposure and HLA in healthy donors. Study results and limitations: Across all donors, roughly uniform sequencing depth was an assumption of the presence/absence analyses.

Primers for the PCR totalled 60 Vbeta and 13 Jbeta. Only in-frame clones appear in the TCRdb table, and some are missing; sequencing was by immunoSEQ multiplex PCR. The data show approximately 130,000 clones, with approximately 82% seen just once and 2.7% held by the top ten. Points on this clone: The antigen remains unidentified.

The sequence was collected from a boy under 10 years old in good health and CMV-seronegative. Source material: PBMCs.

The CDR3 region is CASTIGAGGRDNYGYTF. CDR3 DNA: TGTGCCAGCACCATAGGGGCAGGGGGCCGAGATAACTATGGCTACACCTTC. The V call is TRBV7-9, the J call TRBJ1-2; TRBD1 aligns across 8 bases. Germline V lookup: CDR1 SEHNR, CDR2 FQNEAQ (reference sequence). V was pared by 7 bases and J by 1 base, with 14 bases of the junction left unmatched. The CDR3 runs 17 residues.